The 18 T cell receptor beta chains presented below share a single source sample, sequenced in a study of blood T cells in healthy people across ages. For the second PCR, which ran for 7 to 11 cycles, a sample-barcoded 5' primer and a J-beta primer mix were used. TCRdb redid the calling of the 5' RACE reads with MiXCR, one entry per CDR3 protein. The repertoire includes 700,000 or so distinct CDR3 sequences, about 20% of them detected once, and around a fifth sits in the top ten. The source material was blood. Every receptor here comes from a man aged 65 to 85 in good health.

This clonotype was counted a few times. The chain uses TRBV18 and TRBJ1-4; 8 nucleotides agree with TRBD1. The CDR3 covers 13 residues. V dropped 8 bases and J dropped 6; count of bases not matched to a gene: 5. Germline lookup yields CDR1 KGHSH and CDR2 LQKENI. The DNA of the CDR3 is TGTGCCAGCGGACAGGGACTTGATGAAAAACTGTTTTTT. Translating gives CASGQGLDEKLFF.

There are a few counts of this clonotype. The chain links TRBV5-1 to TRBJ2-4; D remains ambiguous. V lost 0 bases, J lost 9 bases, and 16 bases lay in between. The CDR3 has 15 residues. The germline V gene encodes CDR1 SGHRS and CDR2 YFSETQ. CDR3 in amino acids: CASSLGGGLTGIQYF. In DNA form, the CDR3 reads TGCGCCAGCAGCTTGGGGGGTGGTTTAACTGGCATTCAGTACTTC.

This clonotype appeared many times. The V gene is TRBV7-9, the J gene TRBJ2-3; 7 bases are a match to TRBD1. V lost 6 bases and J lost 0; bases outside the gene matches: 6. The CDR3 is made up of 15 amino acids. Germline values: CDR1 SEHNR, CDR2 FQNEAQ (reference sequence). DNA for the CDR3: TGTGCCAGCAGTCCCGGGACAGCCAGCACAGATACGCAGTATTTT. Translating it yields CASSPGTASTDTQYF.

This chain uses TRBV27 with TRBJ1-6, with 7 positions matching TRBD1. The CDR3 consists of 17 residues. The germline gives CDR1 MNHEY, CDR2 SMNVEV (reference sequence). V gave up 5 bases and J gave up 3 bases; unmatched junction bases: 10. The CDR3 loop is CASSLHRGALYNSPLHF. The CDR3 DNA follows: TGTGCCAGCAGTCTCCACAGGGGCGCTCTCTATAATTCACCCCTCCACTTT.

This clonotype has a count of ten or more. The J gene is TRBJ1-4, the V gene TRBV29-1; D gene uncertain. Germline CDR1 and CDR2: SQVTM and ANQGSEA. The CDR3 is 11 residues long. V was trimmed by 6 bases and J by 4 bases, leaving 6 bases between them. CDR3 amino acids: CSVENNEKLFF. The DNA for the CDR3 is TGCAGCGTGGAAAATAATGAAAAACTGTTTTTT. The whole variable domain, remainder taken from reference TRBV29-1 and TRBJ1-4, is SAVISQKPSRDICQRGTSLTIQCQVDSQVTMMFWYRQQPGQSLTLIATANQGSEATYESGFVIDKFPISRPNLTFSTLTVSNMSPEDSSIYLCSVENNEKLFFGSGTQLSVL.

This clonotype was seen more than once but under ten times. This rearrangement joins TRBV6-1 to TRBJ2-5, with 7 bases identical to TRBD1. The J call may be in error: the DNA end matches TRBJ2-7 better. The CDR3 consists of 17 residues. Germline V gene data show CDR1 as MNHNS and CDR2 as SASEGT. CDR3 region: CASSAPYLRDRPYEQYF. CDR3 bases: TGTGCCAGCAGTGCCCCTTACCTGAGGGACAGACCATACGAGCAGTACTTC.

This clonotype came up many times. The CDR3 sequence is CASRGAGQIENQPQHF. The CDR3 region has the DNA TGTGCCAGCAGGGGGGCGGGACAGATCGAAAATCAGCCCCAGCATTTT. The chain carries TRBV28 and TRBJ1-5, with 7 bases identical to TRBD1. The CDR3 length is 16 residues. With 6 bases clipped from V and 4 bases from J, the junction kept 12 bases outside the gene matches. Germline CDR1 MDHEN, CDR2 SYDVKM.

In its sample, this clonotype was seen a few times. The chain couples TRBV12-3 or TRBV12-4 to TRBJ2-5, with D hard to call. CDR3 length: 13 residues. The V end was cut by 5 bases, the J end by 2 bases, with 9 bases between. CDR3: CASSARPQETQYF. In nucleotides, the CDR3 is TGTGCCAGCAGTGCCAGGCCTCAAGAGACCCAGTACTTC.

This clonotype was picked up a small number of times. The V and J genes are TRBV18 and TRBJ1-6; a weak D match, TRBD1 (5 bases). The V gene lost 3 bases and the J gene lost 8 bases, with 11 bases spanning the gap. Germline CDR1 and CDR2: KGHSH and LQKENI. The CDR3 consists of 14 residues. The CDR3 nucleotides read TGTGCCAGCTCACCGCTGGGGGGGGATTCACCCCTCCACTTT. This translates into CASSPLGGDSPLHF.

The chain joins TRBV7-9 to TRBJ2-5; D remains unclear. V dropped 2 bases and J dropped 2 bases, with 12 bases sitting between them. The CDR3 consists of 15 residues. Germline V gives CDR1 SEHNR, CDR2 FQNEAQ (reference sequence). The CDR3 sequence: CASSLQDGGQETQYF. CDR3 DNA: TGTGCCAGCAGCTTACAGGACGGTGGGCAAGAGACCCAGTACTTC.

In its sample, this clonotype was seen once. Being one base from a much bigger clone, this may be a read error. The chain combines TRBV19 with TRBJ1-2; a possible D gene is TRBD1 (5 bases). With 6 bases removed from V and 10 bases from J, the gap between germline ends came to 15 bases. The germline gives CDR1 LNHDA, CDR2 SQIVND (reference sequence). This CDR3 is 12 amino acids long. The chain's CDR3 is CASSPTGAVYTF. Written as DNA, the CDR3 is TGTGCCAGTAGCCCGACTGGGGCAGTCTACACCTTC.

This clonotype was counted many times. The chain combines TRBV6-5 with TRBJ2-3; 7 nucleotides line up with TRBD2. This CDR3 region has 13 residues. The trim removed 6 bases at V and 3 bases at J, leaving 3 bases unmatched. Germline V gene data show CDR1 as MNHEY and CDR2 as SVGAGI. The CDR3 coding sequence is TGTGCCAGCAGATCAGCGGGAACAGATACGCAGTATTTT. This encodes CASRSAGTDTQYF.

This clonotype has a handful of counts. This rearrangement joins TRBV13 to TRBJ1-2; TRBD1 matches 7 bases. Looked up from germline, CDR1 is PRHDT and CDR2 is FYEKMQ (reference sequence). The CDR3 extends over 15 amino acids. Trimming removed 4 bases from V and 5 bases from J; junction bases left unmatched: 10. Here the CDR3 reads CASSSIDRVGYGYTF. The CDR3 nucleotides are TGTGCCAGCAGCTCTATAGACAGGGTGGGGTATGGCTACACCTTC.

The chain has TRBV12-3 or TRBV12-4 and TRBJ2-2, with D uncertain. The CDR3 sequence is 13 residues long. Between the trimmed V and J ends, which lost 2 bases and 6 bases, there was a span of 7 bases. This chain's CDR3 is CASSLSGPGELFF. DNA of the CDR3: TGTGCCAGCAGTTTATCTGGGCCCGGGGAGCTGTTTTTT.

The chain carries TRBV2 and TRBJ2-1; D gene ambiguous. Trimming shortened V by 8 bases and J by 5 bases, and 16 bases separated the two germline ends. This CDR3 has 14 residues. The germline V gene has CDR1 SNHLY and CDR2 FYNNEI. For the CDR3, the DNA is TGTGCCAGCCGGCGAGGCGGCGTTAACAATGAGCAGTTCTTC. Translating it yields CASRRGGVNNEQFF.

The V gene is TRBV20-1, the J gene TRBJ1-6, with a weak D call TRBD1 (6 bases). Trimming stripped 1 base from V and 8 bases from J, with 12 bases between. The CDR3 length is 14 residues. Germline V gene data show CDR1 as DFQATT and CDR2 as SNEGSKA (reference sequence). CDR3 in amino acids: CSARGQGMDSPLHF. In nucleotides, the CDR3 is TGCAGTGCTAGAGGGCAGGGGATGGATTCACCCCTCCACTTT.

The gene calls are TRBV11-2 and TRBJ2-7; D remains ambiguous. The germline V and J ends were trimmed by 1 base and 5 bases, with 12 bases remaining between them. Germline CDR1 and CDR2: SGHAT and FQNNGV. This CDR3 comprises 14 residues. The CDR3 DNA sequence: TGTGCCAGCAGCTTAGGATTGGGTTGGGACGAGCAGTACGTC. As protein: CASSLGLGWDEQYV.

This clonotype was seen a handful of times. The J gene is TRBJ1-2, the V gene TRBV4-2; D ambiguous. Germline values: CDR1 LGHNA, CDR2 YNFKEQ. Trimming pared 0 bases from V and 4 bases from J, leaving 12 bases between. CDR3 length equals 15 residues. The CDR3 bases are TGTGCCAGCAGCCAAGAGGAAACCCGTGGCTATGGCTACACCTTC. It is translated as CASSQEETRGYGYTF.